This T cell receptor (beta chain) was captured in a study of blood T cell repertoires in COVID-19. The wider study: The United States, Italy and Spain supplied acute and convalescent COVID-19 samples.

This table comes from immunoSEQ multiplex PCR, and its TCRdb copy is limited to in-frame clones, with some not included. Here the sample spans nearly 300,000 clones, about nine tenths being singletons. V gave up 3 bases and J gave up 0 bases; unmatched junction bases: 7. CDR1 is MNHNS, CDR2 SASEGT, per germline. The CDR3 contains 17 residues. The chain uses TRBV6-1 and TRBJ2-3; TRBD1 aligns across 9 bases. The clonotype originates from a woman in her 30s who had recovered from COVID-19. Specimen: peripheral blood. CDR3: CASSEFGTGSSTDTQYF. CDR3 in DNA: TGTGCCAGCAGTGAGTTCGGGACAGGGTCTAGCACAGATACGCAGTATTTT.